The source of this T cell receptor (beta chain) is a study of beta chain features in type 1 diabetes. Study summary: Sorted cell examination encompassed roughly 98,000,000 cells across all samples. Regarding the study as a whole: Fewer insertions but more deletions were seen at VDJ junctions in type 1 diabetes patients.

This clone came up a few times. What it binds is not known. Isolation of CD4+ naive, central memory, regulatory and stem cell-like memory cells was achieved by sorting via CD45RO/CCR7/CD25/CD127/CD95/CD27. There are 13 residues in the CDR3. Germline loops: CDR1 ENHRY, CDR2 SYGVKD. V lost 4 bases and J lost 3, with 10 bases in between. cDNA synthesis used the whole RNA isolate, giving expressed TCRB sequences. Regulatory, naive and central memory T cell samples averaged around 3.6 million reads. The repertoire was sequenced with immunoSEQ multiplex PCR; TCRdb's copy has only in-frame clones and lacks some. In the table there are 120,000 to 150,000 clones, over 8% of which are singletons.

This chain links TRBV10-3 with TRBJ2-7; D may be TRBD1 (5 bases). The sequenced material came from central memory CD4+ T cells from blood. The source of this sequence is a woman in her forties in good health. Here the CDR3 reads CAISGTTLYEQYF. CDR3 DNA sequence: TGTGCCATCAGTGGGACAACGCTCTACGAGCAGTACTTC.